The following is a T cell receptor beta chain sequence with its context. Its antigen remains unidentified. This CDR3 is built from 17 residues. The germline CDR1 and CDR2 sequences are LNHDA and SQIVND (reference sequence). J lost 5 bases, V lost 5 bases, and 17 bases had no gene match. The data were taken from a study of T cell repertoires and HLA-DP antigens. The PCR primers covered 54 TRBV and 13 TRBJ segments. Data came from immunoSEQ multiplex PCR; TCRdb stores just in-frame clones and leaves some out. Here the sample spans over 60,000 clones, about four fifths being singletons. Material for sequencing was CD4+ T cells from PBMCs. This clonotype originated in a man in his 60s in good health and CMV-seronegative. This chain links TRBV19 with TRBJ1-2; 7 bases agree with TRBD1. Here the CDR3 DNA reads TGTGCCAGTAGTGCGGGACAGCACGCCCAAAAACGATATGGCTACACCTTC. Its protein is CASSAGQHAQKRYGYTF.